Following are 31 T cell receptor beta chains from one sample sequenced in a study of identical twins. TCRdb re-derived calls from the 5' RACE reads in MiXCR, one entry per CDR3 protein. Found here are 1.5 million to 2 million distinct CDR3 sequences, more than 30% of them singletons; the top ten hold over 0.25%. The material sequenced was cord blood. Receptors were obtained from a newborn girl in good health.

This clonotype was counted a few times. The gene calls are TRBV12-3 or TRBV12-4 and TRBJ2-7, with TRBD2 matching over 10 bases. This CDR3 has 17 residues. V trimming: 5 bases; J trimming: 0 bases; junction bases outside the gene matches: 10. This CDR3 reads CASSLLAGVGSSYEQYF. In DNA, the CDR3 is TGTGCCAGCAGTCTCCTAGCGGGAGTGGGGAGCTCCTACGAGCAGTACTTC.

The chain has TRBV24-1 and TRBJ2-5; D might be TRBD2 (5 bases). The ends were cut back, 7 bases at V and 3 bases at J, with 11 bases in the middle. The germline V gene has CDR1 KGHDR and CDR2 SFDVKD. This CDR3 comprises 13 residues. The CDR3 protein is CATRVPGKETQYF. The CDR3 DNA sequence: TGTGCCACCAGAGTCCCGGGAAAAGAGACCCAGTACTTC.

A few counts support this clonotype. The chain couples TRBV7-9 to TRBJ1-2, with 9 nucleotides matching TRBD1. The CDR3 covers 14 residues. The germline CDR1 and CDR2 sequences are SEHNR and FQNEAQ (reference sequence). V shed 5 bases, J shed 5 bases, and the junction held 6 bases outside the gene matches. The CDR3: CASSPGTGWYGYTF. The DNA for the CDR3 is TGTGCCAGCAGCCCCGGGACAGGGTGGTATGGCTACACCTTC.

This clonotype showed up just a few times. The chain uses TRBV28 and TRBJ1-5; the D is unclear. V was pared by 2 bases and J by 2 bases, with 13 bases between. This CDR3 is built from 16 residues. Germline V CDR1 and CDR2: MDHEN, SYDVKM. CDR3: CASSLTAPRGNQPQHF. Here the CDR3 DNA reads TGTGCCAGCAGTTTAACGGCACCCCGGGGCAATCAGCCCCAGCATTTT.

This clonotype was observed a handful of times. The J gene is TRBJ1-4, the V gene TRBV10-3, with 7 nucleotides matching TRBD1. The CDR3 contains 13 residues. V shed 10 bases and J 5 bases; nucleotides not matched to a gene: 7. Germline V gene lookup returns CDR1 ENHRY and CDR2 SYGVKD. CDR3 DNA: TGTGCCACGGGGGCGACAGGGAATGAAAAACTGTTTTTT. Translation gives CATGATGNEKLFF.

To note about this clonotype: Given the absence of the conserved phenylalanine or tryptophan at the CDR3 end, a read error is likely. The V and J genes are TRBV4-2 and TRBJ1-4; 7 bases are shared with TRBD1. Looked up from germline, CDR1 is LGHNA and CDR2 is YNFKEQ. The CDR3 sequence is 15 residues long. V dropped 4 bases and J dropped 5; count of bases not matched to a gene: 7. The CDR3 protein is CASSPTGTYNEKLFV. The CDR3 bases are TGTGCCAGCAGCCCGACAGGGACCTACAATGAAAAACTGTTTGTT.

CDR3: CASSQEGLAGVRDTQYF. CDR3 DNA sequence: TGTGCCAGCAGCCAAGAGGGACTAGCGGGAGTCAGAGATACGCAGTATTTT. This chain uses TRBV4-2 with TRBJ2-3; 14 positions match TRBD2. The trim removed 0 bases at V and 5 bases at J, leaving 4 bases unmatched. CDR3 length equals 17 residues. CDR1 LGHNA and CDR2 YNFKEQ come from the germline V gene.

The V gene is TRBV9, the J gene TRBJ2-1, with D possibly being TRBD2 (5 bases). Near its end, the DNA agrees better with TRBJ2-7, so the J call may be wrong. Looked up from germline, CDR1 is SGDLS and CDR2 is YYNGEE. The CDR3 sequence is 15 residues long. The DNA for the CDR3 is TGTGCCAGCAGCGTAGCTTCTAGCACATACAATGAGCAGTACTTC. Amino acid sequence: CASSVASSTYNEQYF.

The sample holds a few counts of this clonotype. CDR3 sequence (DNA): TGTGCCAGCAGCCAAAGACTAGGCCAAATAGCCAAAAACATTCAGTACTTC. This encodes CASSQRLGQIAKNIQYF. This rearrangement joins TRBV3-1 to TRBJ2-4, with a possible D match to TRBD2 (6 bases). This CDR3 has 17 amino acids. CDR1 and CDR2 (germline): LGHDT, YNNKEL (reference sequence). The V gene lost 2 bases and the J gene lost 0 bases, with 14 bases spanning the gap.

This clonotype has only a few counts. The chain is built from TRBV4-2 and TRBJ2-1, with a tentative D call TRBD2 (6 bases). The J call may not be correct, given that the DNA end is closer to TRBJ2-7. Germline assignment: CDR1 LGHNA and CDR2 YNFKEQ. The CDR3 totals 16 residues. The CDR3 bases are TGTGCCAGCAGCCAATCTCGGGGGAGCTCCTACAATGAGCAGTACTTC. Protein sequence: CASSQSRGSSYNEQYF.

This clonotype appeared once. The chain employs TRBV2 and TRBJ2-5, with D possibly matching TRBD1 (7 bases). Per germline, CDR1 SNHLY and CDR2 FYNNEI. Trimming cost V 0 bases and J 13 bases, with 9 bases left between them. CDR3 size: 11 residues. The CDR3 DNA reads as TGTGCCAGCAGTGAAGCGCAGGGGGGGTACTTC. Residues: CASSEAQGGYF.

V usage is TRBV4-1 and J usage is TRBJ1-4; 8 positions agree with TRBD1. This CDR3 has 18 residues. J was trimmed by 0 bases and V by 4 bases; bases with no gene match: 10. Germline CDR1 MGHRA, CDR2 YSYEKL. CDR3 loop: CASSRLPGQVATNEKLFF. As DNA, the CDR3 is TGCGCCAGCAGCCGATTACCGGGACAGGTTGCAACTAATGAAAAACTGTTTTTT.

The chain carries TRBV7-2 and TRBJ2-5; unclear D gene. Per germline, CDR1 SGHTA and CDR2 FQGNSA. Trimming removed 1 base at V and 3 bases at J, with 6 bases between. The CDR3 has 13 amino acids. The CDR3 sequence: CASSLDEKETQYF. The CDR3, as DNA: TGTGCCAGCAGCTTAGACGAAAAAGAGACCCAGTACTTC.

The chain employs TRBV9 and TRBJ1-4, with TRBD1 as a possible D gene (5 bases). The length of the CDR3 is 14 residues. The V end lost 3 bases, the J end lost 3 bases, and 9 bases lay between the germline ends. In germline, CDR1 is SGDLS, CDR2 YYNGEE. The CDR3 spells CASSAGVANEKLFF. As DNA, the CDR3 is TGTGCCAGCAGCGCGGGGGTGGCTAATGAAAAACTGTTTTTT.

In this sample, this clonotype turned up a few times. The chain combines TRBV6-1 with TRBJ2-3; no definite D call. CDR1 and CDR2 from the germline V gene are MNHNS and SASEGT. The CDR3 consists of 14 residues. V was trimmed by 2 bases and J by 1 base, leaving 7 bases between them. CDR3 sequence: CASSETYGTDTQYF. CDR3 in DNA: TGTGCCAGCAGTGAAACCTACGGCACAGATACGCAGTATTTT.

Comment on this clonotype: This may come from a read error, since a much larger clone is one base off. V usage is TRBV3-1 and J usage is TRBJ2-7; the match to TRBD2 covers 10 bases. Germline V gene data show CDR1 as LGHDT and CDR2 as YNNKEL (reference sequence). The CDR3 runs 15 residues. Losses at the gene ends were 1 base for V and 2 bases for J; bases not matched to a gene: 2. CDR3 DNA: TGTGCCAGCAGCCAAGCTAGCGGGAGCCCCTACGAGCAGTACTTC. Translation gives CASSQASGSPYEQYF.

In nucleotides, the CDR3 is TGCAGCGTTGGGGGACGATCCTCAGATACGCAGTATTTT. It yields the protein CSVGGRSSDTQYF. This chain links TRBV29-1 with TRBJ2-3, with D perhaps given as TRBD1 or TRBD2 (5 bases each). The ends were cut back, 4 bases at V and 4 bases at J, with 12 bases in the middle. The CDR3 covers 13 residues. Germline-derived CDR1 and CDR2 are SQVTM and ANQGSEA.

This clonotype was seen a few times. The V and J genes are TRBV20-1 and TRBJ1-4, with no clear D. Trimming stripped 3 bases from V and 3 bases from J, with 2 bases between. From germline, CDR1 is DFQATT and CDR2 SNEGSKA (reference sequence). This CDR3 spans 11 amino acids. CDR3 loop: CSASPNEKLFF. In nucleotides, the CDR3 is TGCAGTGCTAGTCCTAATGAAAAACTGTTTTTT.

This clonotype has just a few counts. The chain uses TRBV2 and TRBJ2-3, with 7 nucleotides matching TRBD2. Trimming cost V 7 bases and J 0 bases; bases outside gene matches: 10. Germline V gene data show CDR1 as SNHLY and CDR2 as FYNNEI. This CDR3 has 16 amino acids. CDR3 sequence reads: CASKVREAPSTDTQYF. The CDR3 nucleotides are TGTGCCAGCAAGGTCCGGGAGGCCCCTAGCACAGATACGCAGTATTTT.

This rearrangement joins TRBV4-1 to TRBJ1-2; D gene unclear. The CDR3 is 14 amino acids. Germline lookup yields CDR1 MGHRA and CDR2 YSYEKL. V was trimmed by 4 bases and J by 2 bases, leaving 11 bases between them. The CDR3 DNA is TGCGCCAGCAGCCGGACCAAACCCAACTATGGCTACACCTTC. Its protein is CASSRTKPNYGYTF.

This clonotype was counted a few times. This sequence joins TRBV29-1 and TRBJ1-5; no reliable D call. The CDR3 has 13 amino acids. The V end lost 5 bases, the J end lost 5 bases, and 13 bases lay between the germline ends. Germline lookup yields CDR1 SQVTM and CDR2 ANQGSEA. This chain's CDR3 is CSVTDGPDQPQHF. Written as DNA, the CDR3 is TGCAGCGTTACCGACGGCCCCGATCAGCCCCAGCATTTT.

This clonotype was seen more than once but under ten times. The rearrangement uses TRBV20-1 and TRBJ1-1; TRBD1 might be the D (5 bases). This CDR3 is 12 amino acids long. Trimming stripped 5 bases from V and 2 bases from J, with 9 bases between. Germline V gives CDR1 DFQATT, CDR2 SNEGSKA (reference sequence). As DNA, the CDR3 is TGCAGTGCTGGGAGGGACAACACTGAAGCTTTCTTT. Its translation is CSAGRDNTEAFF.

This clonotype has a handful of counts. The chain uses TRBV5-1 and TRBJ2-1, with 7 positions matching TRBD2. This CDR3 is 15 amino acids long. CDR1 is SGHRS and CDR2 is YFSETQ in the germline V gene. V lost 0 bases, J lost 5 bases, and 5 bases stayed unmatched. CDR3 DNA sequence: TGCGCCAGCAGCTTGGGCCTAGCGGTCCACAATGAGCAGTTCTTC. Protein: CASSLGLAVHNEQFF.

The chain is built from TRBV24-1 and TRBJ2-3; the match to TRBD2 covers 9 bases. Germline V gene sequence: CDR1 KGHDR, CDR2 SFDVKD. The CDR3 runs 13 residues. V dropped 7 bases and J dropped 3; count of bases not matched to a gene: 1. The CDR3 bases are TGTGCCACCAGGGGACTAGCTACAGATACGCAGTATTTT. Translated, it gives CATRGLATDTQYF.

This clonotype was counted between two and nine times. J is TRBJ2-7 and V is TRBV9, with 10 bases identical to TRBD2. CDR3 length equals 15 residues. Trimming took 7 bases from V and 3 from J; bases not matched to a gene: 10. CDR1 and CDR2 from the germline V gene are SGDLS and YYNGEE. The CDR3 nucleotides are TGTGCCAGCGCCGTCGCTAGCGGGAGATTCTACGAGCAGTACTTC. Translating gives CASAVASGRFYEQYF. Variable domain in full (rest from reference TRBV9 and TRBJ2-7): DSGVTQTPKHLITATGQRVTLRCSPRSGDLSVYWYQQSLDQGLQFLIQYYNGEERAKGNILERFSAQQFPDLHSELNLSSLELGDSALYFCASAVASGRFYEQYFGPGTRLTVT.

The J gene is TRBJ2-7, the V gene TRBV20-1; a weak D match, TRBD2 (6 bases). Trimming left V 3 bases short and J 4 bases short, with 13 bases between. CDR1 is DFQATT, CDR2 SNEGSKA, per germline (reference sequence). CDR3 length: 13 residues. CDR3 region: CSASPGAAYEQYF. Written as DNA, the CDR3 is TGCAGTGCTAGTCCGGGAGCTGCGTACGAGCAGTACTTC.

This clonotype was detected a few times. J is TRBJ1-2 and V is TRBV18; D unresolved. CDR1 and CDR2 (germline): KGHSH, LQKENI. Trimming took 2 bases from V and 5 from J, leaving 12 bases between them. The CDR3 runs to 14 residues. CDR3 loop: CASSPGGVPYGYTF. In DNA, the CDR3 is TGTGCCAGCTCACCAGGCGGAGTACCATATGGCTACACCTTC.

Notes on this clonotype: A read error may explain this, as a much larger clone is one base away. The CDR3 nucleotides read TGCAGTGCTCGACAGGGACTTTACACAGGTACGCAGTATTTT. It codes for CSARQGLYTGTQYF. The chain carries TRBV20-1 and TRBJ2-3, with D possibly matching TRBD1 (7 bases). The V gene's germline CDR1 is DFQATT and CDR2 SNEGSKA (reference sequence). This CDR3 contains 14 residues.

This clonotype turned up a few times. This rearrangement joins TRBV12-3 or TRBV12-4 to TRBJ2-1; the D gene is possibly TRBD2 (5 bases). The CDR3 is 13 amino acids. Deletions cut 3 bases from V and 10 bases from J, with 13 bases between. The CDR3 reads CASSLKLVGEQFF. CDR3 nucleotide sequence: TGTGCCAGCAGTTTGAAACTAGTGGGCGAGCAGTTCTTC.

This clonotype was found a few times. V usage is TRBV5-1 and J usage is TRBJ2-1; D is uncertain. V was cut by 3 bases and J by 7 bases, with 11 bases left in between. The CDR3 totals 13 residues. CDR1 is SGHRS and CDR2 is YFSETQ in the germline V gene. CDR3 amino acids: CASSYGKQNEQFF. CDR3 bases: TGCGCCAGCAGCTACGGAAAGCAAAATGAGCAGTTCTTC.

This clonotype came up a few times. The rearrangement links TRBV2 to TRBJ2-1; TRBD1 might be the D (6 bases). The CDR3 is 13 residues long. V shed 6 bases and J shed 8 bases, with 14 bases lying between them. Germline lookup yields CDR1 SNHLY and CDR2 FYNNEI. CDR3 residues: CASRGAPADEQFF. CDR3 coding DNA: TGTGCCAGCAGGGGGGCCCCGGCGGATGAGCAGTTCTTC.